Below, one T cell receptor beta chain is given with its context. The data stem from a study of blood T cell repertoires in COVID-19. Germline trimming cut 1 base from V and 2 bases from J; bases unmatched to any gene: 10. Per the germline V gene, CDR1 is SGHRS and CDR2 is YFSETQ. The CDR3 loop spans 18 amino acids. TCRdb's table, derived via immunoSEQ multiplex PCR, lists solely in-frame clones and lacks some. The sample holds roughly 270,000 clones, approximately 80% seen once. The chain has TRBV5-1 and TRBJ2-7, with 12 positions matching TRBD2. The clonotype was recovered from a man between 35 and 55 years old who had been exposed to COVID-19. Sequenced sample: PBMCs or T cells enriched from blood (not recorded which). Written as DNA, the CDR3 is TGCGCCAGCAGCTTGAGGCGGAGGACTAGCGGGATAACCTACGAGCAGTACTTC. Amino acids: CASSLRRRTSGITYEQYF.